This record covers a single T cell receptor beta chain. CDR3 size: 16 residues. Trimming took 6 bases from V and 1 from J, leaving 16 bases between them. Germline CDR1 reads MNHEY; CDR2 reads SVGEGT. This sample is drawn from a study of blood T cell repertoires in COVID-19. As for the study in general: Samples representing acute and convalescent COVID-19 were sourced from the United States, Italy and Spain. T cells, B-cell-depleted T cells, or PBMCs supplied cDNA or gDNA.

Under the authors' procedure: Amplification with reference gene primers provided the estimates of nucleated cell counts. Repertoires were generated with immunoSEQ multiplex PCR, while TCRdb's copy carries only in-frame clones and drops some. The DNA gave D and trimming, while V, J and clone size come from that table. The sample carries roughly 70,000 clones, roughly 80% recorded once. This TCR came from a woman aged 80 or older with active or convalescent COVID-19. The source material was peripheral blood. V usage is TRBV6-2 or TRBV6-3 and J usage is TRBJ1-5; D call uncertain. The CDR3 DNA sequence: TGTGCCAGCAGCGGCCTGGACTATGGGAGCAATCAGCCCCAGCATTTT. Its translation: CASSGLDYGSNQPQHF.